A selection of T cell receptor beta chains follows, all from one sample in a study of PD-L1 blockade in urothelial cancer. Repertoires were generated with immunoSEQ multiplex PCR, while TCRdb's copy carries only in-frame clones and drops some. This sample yields roughly 120,000 clones, of which approximately 84% are seen a single time; 3.2% belongs to the top ten. Sequenced material: PBMCs, taken around atezolizumab (anti-PD-L1) treatment. Source of these receptors: a man aged 45-65 years with urothelial cancer. CDR3s include the opening cysteine and the closing phenylalanine or tryptophan. The order of the fields is clone size, J gene, V gene, D gene, CDR3 protein, CDR3 DNA. The D gene is left open where the match is weak. The size entry is marked missing in some rows and otherwise reads once, few, many or a size class.

>-|TRBJ1-2|TRBV7-9|-
CASSFAGSGDGYTF
TGTGCCAGCAGCTTTGCGGGTTCGGGGGATGGCTACACCTTC
>-|TRBJ2-3|TRBV5-1|TRBD2
CASSVSGSADTQYF
TGCGCCAGCAGCGTTAGCGGGAGCGCAGATACGCAGTATTTT
>-|TRBJ1-5|TRBV28|TRBD1
CASRPTGVSNQPQHF
TGTGCCAGCAGGCCCACAGGGGTTAGCAATCAGCCCCAGCATTTT
>-|TRBJ2-1|TRBV19|-
CASSMGSGGLAFNEQFF
TGTGCCAGTAGTATGGGATCAGGGGGGCTAGCCTTCAATGAGCAGTTCTTC
>-|TRBJ2-2|TRBV25-1|-
CASRGGPGTGELFF
TGTGCCAGCAGAGGAGGGCCGGGTACCGGGGAGCTGTTTTTT
>once|TRBJ1-2|TRBV19|-
CASSRGLNLDYGYTF
TGTGCCAGTAGTAGGGGACTGAACCTTGACTATGGCTACACCTTC
>-|TRBJ2-7|TRBV6-1|-
CASSDVQGSGEQYF
TGTGCCAGCAGTGATGTTCAGGGTTCAGGCGAGCAGTACTTC
>-|TRBJ1-1|TRBV9|-
CASSVASNTEAFF
TGTGCCAGCAGCGTAGCCTCGAACACTGAAGCTTTCTTT
>-|TRBJ1-2|TRBV28|TRBD1
CASSLGGQSYGYTF
TGTGCCAGCAGTTTAGGGGGACAGAGCTATGGCTACACCTTC
>-|TRBJ1-5|TRBV19|TRBD1
CATDRGLSGQPQHF
TGTGCCACAGACAGGGGGCTTTCGGGTCAGCCCCAGCATTTT
>-|TRBJ1-1|TRBV18|-
CASSPSASGNEAFF
TGTGCCAGCTCACCATCGGCTTCGGGGAATGAAGCTTTCTTT
>-|TRBJ1-5|TRBV19|-
CASSIWEGRNQPQHF
TGTGCCAGTAGTATTTGGGAGGGTCGCAATCAGCCCCAGCATTTT
>-|TRBJ1-2|TRBV6-1|-
CASSRRAEGYTF
TGTGCCAGCAGCAGGCGGGCGGAAGGCTACACCTTC